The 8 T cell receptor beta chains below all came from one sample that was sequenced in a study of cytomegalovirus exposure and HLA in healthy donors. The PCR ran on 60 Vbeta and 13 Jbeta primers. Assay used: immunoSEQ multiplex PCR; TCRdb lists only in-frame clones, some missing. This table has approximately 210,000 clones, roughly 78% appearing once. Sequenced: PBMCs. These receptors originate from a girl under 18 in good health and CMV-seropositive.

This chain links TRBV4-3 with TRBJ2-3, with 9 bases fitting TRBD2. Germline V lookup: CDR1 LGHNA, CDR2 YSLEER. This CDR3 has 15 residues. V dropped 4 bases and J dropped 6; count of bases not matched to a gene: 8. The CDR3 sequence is CASSPTLAGLDTQYF. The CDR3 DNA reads TGCGCCAGCAGCCCCACCCTAGCGGGGTTGGATACGCAGTATTTT.

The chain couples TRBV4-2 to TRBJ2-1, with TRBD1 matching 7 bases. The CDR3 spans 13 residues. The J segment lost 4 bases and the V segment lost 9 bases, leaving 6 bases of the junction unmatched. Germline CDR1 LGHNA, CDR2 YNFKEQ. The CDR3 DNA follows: TGTGCCAGTGCCGGGACAGCTTACAATGAGCAGTTCTTC. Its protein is CASAGTAYNEQFF.

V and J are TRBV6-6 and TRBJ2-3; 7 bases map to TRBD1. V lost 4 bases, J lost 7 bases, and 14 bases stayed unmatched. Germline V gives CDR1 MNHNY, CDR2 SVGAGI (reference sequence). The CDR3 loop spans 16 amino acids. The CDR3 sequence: CASSLPYGTAPHTQYF. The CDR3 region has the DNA TGTGCCAGCAGTTTACCCTACGGGACAGCCCCTCATACGCAGTATTTT.

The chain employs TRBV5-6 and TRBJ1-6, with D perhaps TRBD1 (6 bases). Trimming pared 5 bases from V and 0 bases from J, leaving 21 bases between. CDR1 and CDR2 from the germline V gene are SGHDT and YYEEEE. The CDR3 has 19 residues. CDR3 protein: CASRPRGRGRSSYNSPLHF. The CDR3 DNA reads TGTGCCAGCAGGCCCCGAGGGAGGGGGAGAAGCTCCTATAATTCACCCCTCCACTTT.

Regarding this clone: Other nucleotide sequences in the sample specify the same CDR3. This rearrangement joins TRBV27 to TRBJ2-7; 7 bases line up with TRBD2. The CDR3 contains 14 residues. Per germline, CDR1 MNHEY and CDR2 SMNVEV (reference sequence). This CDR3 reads CAQQVLAGVYEQYF. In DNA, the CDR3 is TGTGCGCAGCAGGTCCTTGCGGGGGTCTACGAGCAGTACTTC.

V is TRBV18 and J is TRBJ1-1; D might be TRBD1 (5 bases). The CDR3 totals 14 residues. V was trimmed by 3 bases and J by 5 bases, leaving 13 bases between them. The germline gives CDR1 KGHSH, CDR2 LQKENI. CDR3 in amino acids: CASSPKTGGTEAFF. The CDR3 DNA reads TGTGCCAGCTCACCTAAGACGGGGGGGACTGAAGCTTTCTTT.

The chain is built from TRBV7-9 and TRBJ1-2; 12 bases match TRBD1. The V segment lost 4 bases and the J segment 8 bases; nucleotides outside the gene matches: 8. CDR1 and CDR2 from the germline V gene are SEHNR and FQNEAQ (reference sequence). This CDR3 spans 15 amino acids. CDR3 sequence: CASSSAPGTGGGYTF. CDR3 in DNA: TGTGCCAGCAGCTCTGCACCCGGGACAGGGGGCGGCTACACCTTC.

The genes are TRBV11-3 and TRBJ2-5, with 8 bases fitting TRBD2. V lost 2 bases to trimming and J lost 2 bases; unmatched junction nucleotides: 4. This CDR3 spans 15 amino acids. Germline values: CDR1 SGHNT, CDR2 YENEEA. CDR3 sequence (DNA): TGTGCCAGCAGCTTACGAGGCGGGGGGCAAGAGACCCAGTACTTC. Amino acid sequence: CASSLRGGGQETQYF.